One sample yielded the 19 T cell receptor beta chains listed below, sequenced in a study of spatial heterogeneity in lung cancer. The sample's time point: sample taken at primary tumor resection. MiXCR was run by TCRdb on the 5' RACE reads, yielding one entry per CDR3 protein. The sample consists of about 44,000 distinct CDR3 sequences, roughly 13% of them appearing once. The sample consisted of PBMCs, taken at surgery. All receptors derive from a male donor with early-stage non-small cell lung cancer.

This chain joins TRBV20-1 and TRBJ2-2; 8 positions agree with TRBD1. Germline V CDR1 and CDR2: DFQATT, SNEGSKA (reference sequence). This CDR3 is built from 16 residues. Unmatched junction bases numbered 7, after V lost 3 bases and J lost 1 base. The CDR3 loop is CSARGPGTGNTGELFF. The CDR3 region has the DNA TGCAGTGCTAGGGGACCCGGGACAGGGAACACCGGGGAGCTGTTTTTT.

A few counts support this clonotype. The CDR3 sequence is CASRPGTVTQETQYF. The CDR3 nucleotides are TGTGCCAGCAGACCCGGGACAGTTACCCAAGAGACCCAGTACTTC. The rearrangement joins TRBV12-3 or TRBV12-4 to TRBJ2-5; TRBD1 matches at 7 bases. The CDR3 is 15 amino acids. V dropped 6 bases and J dropped 1; count of bases not matched to a gene: 8.

The chain carries TRBV7-9 and TRBJ2-3; possible D gene TRBD1, 6 bases. This CDR3 region has 14 residues. Per germline, CDR1 SEHNR and CDR2 FQNEAQ (reference sequence). V lost 4 bases to trimming and J lost 10 bases, with 18 bases between them. CDR3 loop: CASSSWTALGAQYF. The CDR3 DNA follows: TGTGCCAGCAGCTCCTGGACAGCCCTTGGAGCGCAGTATTTT.

The rearrangement joins TRBV10-1 to TRBJ1-1; D possibly corresponds to TRBD1 (5 bases). The ends were cut back, 6 bases at V and 2 bases at J, with 10 bases in the middle. The germline V gene has CDR1 WNHNN and CDR2 SYGVQD (reference sequence). The CDR3 sequence is 13 residues long. CDR3 in DNA: TGCGCCAGCAGGATGGACACAAACACTGAAGCTTTCTTT. Its translation: CASRMDTNTEAFF.

This clonotype was found many times. CDR3 DNA sequence: TGCAGTGCTAGACAGGCTACGGGAAACACCATATATTTT. Amino acids: CSARQATGNTIYF. The V gene is TRBV20-1, the J gene TRBJ1-3; D not certain. This CDR3 has 13 residues. V dropped 2 bases and J dropped 4 bases, with 9 bases sitting between them. Germline values: CDR1 DFQATT, CDR2 SNEGSKA (reference sequence).

This clonotype was seen more than once but under ten times. The rearrangement uses TRBV10-3 and TRBJ2-3; TRBD2 matches at 12 bases. With V trimmed by 8 bases and J by 5 bases, 5 bases remained unmatched. CDR1 and CDR2 from the germline V gene are ENHRY and SYGVKD. The CDR3 totals 14 residues. CDR3 protein: CAIRLAGEIDTQYF. CDR3 nucleotide sequence: TGTGCCATCCGACTAGCGGGAGAGATAGATACGCAGTATTTT.

In its sample, this clonotype was seen a few times. The chain combines TRBV5-1 with TRBJ2-7, with 10 bases aligning to TRBD2. Per germline, CDR1 SGHRS and CDR2 YFSETQ. The trim removed 4 bases at V and 5 bases at J, leaving 6 bases unmatched. The CDR3 is 14 residues long. Here the CDR3 reads CASSRSSGSDEQYF. The CDR3 nucleotides are TGCGCCAGCAGCCGGTCTAGCGGGAGCGACGAGCAGTACTTC.

This clonotype was seen repeatedly, ten times or more. The chain couples TRBV5-1 to TRBJ1-2; the match to TRBD1 covers 8 bases. The germline V gene has CDR1 SGHRS and CDR2 YFSETQ. The CDR3 runs to 14 residues. J lost 2 bases, V lost 4 bases, and 4 bases had no gene match. The CDR3 spells CASSPRDRNYGYTF. The CDR3 DNA is TGCGCCAGCAGCCCCCGGGACAGGAACTATGGCTACACCTTC.

This clonotype was seen only a few times. The chain combines TRBV25-1 with TRBJ1-5; D gene unclear. Trimming shortened V by 2 bases and J by 5 bases, and 13 bases separated the two germline ends. This CDR3 has 15 amino acids. Germline assignment: CDR1 MGHDK and CDR2 SYGVNS. CDR3 sequence (DNA): TGTGCCAGCAGTGAAAGCAGGACCGGGGATCAGCCCCAGCATTTT. This gives the protein CASSESRTGDQPQHF.

The gene calls are TRBV30 and TRBJ2-7, with D possibly matching TRBD1 (6 bases). CDR3 length equals 14 residues. Trimming shortened V by 4 bases and J by 0 bases, and 13 bases separated the two germline ends. Germline CDR1 GTSNPN, CDR2 SVGIG (reference sequence). The CDR3 loop is CAWTGQTSSYEQYF. The CDR3 region has the DNA TGTGCCTGGACCGGACAGACGAGCTCCTACGAGCAGTACTTC.

This clonotype was picked up many times. The V call is TRBV20-1, the J call TRBJ2-7, with TRBD1 matching 8 bases. Germline lookup yields CDR1 DFQATT and CDR2 SNEGSKA (reference sequence). V was pared by 2 bases and J by 9 bases, with 9 bases of the junction left unmatched. This CDR3 region has 13 residues. CDR3 sequence (DNA): TGCAGTGCTAGAAAACAGGGGGGAATCGGGCAGTACTTC. Residues: CSARKQGGIGQYF.

This clonotype has more than one count but fewer than ten. The chain combines TRBV18 with TRBJ2-7, with 7 bases matching TRBD1. The germline V gene has CDR1 KGHSH and CDR2 LQKENI. The CDR3 has 15 amino acids. The ends lost 3 bases at V and 1 base at J; junction bases unmatched: 6. The CDR3 DNA reads as TGTGCCAGCTCACCCGGGACAGATCTATCCTACGAGCAGTACTTC. It translates to CASSPGTDLSYEQYF. The full variable domain, its missing parts supplied by reference TRBV18 and TRBJ2-7, is NAGVMQNPRHLVRRRGQEARLRCSPMKGHSHVYWYRQLPEEGLKFMVYLQKENIIDESGMPKERFSAEFPKEGPSILRIQQVVRGDSAAYFCASSPGTDLSYEQYFGPGTRLTVT.

There are a few counts of this clonotype. This sequence joins TRBV29-1 and TRBJ2-1, with TRBD1 identical over 11 bases. The CDR3 spans 13 residues. Germline CDR1 SQVTM, CDR2 ANQGSEA. Trimming removed 8 bases from V and 7 bases from J; junction bases left unmatched: 7. CDR3: CSTGQGAVNEQFF. The DNA of the CDR3 is TGCAGCACCGGACAGGGGGCGGTTAATGAGCAGTTCTTC.

This clonotype was seen a handful of times. This chain links TRBV6-1 with TRBJ2-7; D is undetermined. This CDR3 comprises 14 residues. The V and J ends lost 2 bases and 4 bases respectively, with 12 bases between them. Germline-derived CDR1 and CDR2 are MNHNS and SASEGT. The CDR3 bases are TGTGCCAGCAGTGAACCGGACCAGTTTTACGAGCAGTACTTC. Amino acids: CASSEPDQFYEQYF.

This clonotype was found a few times. The J gene is TRBJ2-7, the V gene TRBV7-2; tentative D call: TRBD2 (6 bases). The CDR3 runs to 14 residues. The V end was cut by 3 bases, the J end by 3 bases, with 12 bases between. CDR1 SGHTA and CDR2 FQGNSA come from the germline V gene. DNA for the CDR3: TGTGCCAGCAGCTTCGCACTGGGGGGCTACGAGCAGTACTTC. This gives the protein CASSFALGGYEQYF.

V is TRBV27 and J is TRBJ2-7; maybe TRBD2 (5 bases). V lost 0 bases to trimming and J lost 1 base, with 7 bases between them. This CDR3 has 14 residues. Germline V lookup: CDR1 MNHEY, CDR2 SMNVEV (reference sequence). The DNA of the CDR3 is TGTGCCAGCAGTTTATCCCGGGAATCCTACGAGCAGTACTTC. Translation: CASSLSRESYEQYF.

The chain has TRBV3-1 and TRBJ2-2; no firm D call. Trimming pared 6 bases from V and 4 bases from J, leaving 3 bases between. The germline V gene encodes CDR1 LGHDT and CDR2 YNNKEL (reference sequence). CDR3 length equals 11 residues. CDR3 in amino acids: CASRRTGELFF. As DNA, the CDR3 is TGTGCCAGCAGACGCACCGGGGAGCTGTTTTTT. The full variable domain, completed using reference TRBV3-1 and TRBJ2-2, is DTAVSQTPKYLVTQMGNDKSIKCEQNLGHDTMYWYKQDSKKFLKIMFSYNNKELIINETVPNRFSPKSPDKAHLNLHINSLELGDSAVYFCASRRTGELFFGEGSRLTVL.

The chain links TRBV7-9 to TRBJ2-7, with 7 positions matching TRBD2. Germline CDR1 SEHNR, CDR2 FQNEAQ (reference sequence). The length of the CDR3 is 13 residues. Losses at the gene ends were 5 bases for V and 5 bases for J; bases not matched to a gene: 6. This CDR3 is CASSLGTMDEQYF. The CDR3, as DNA: TGTGCCAGCAGCCTCGGGACTATGGACGAGCAGTACTTC.

The chain is built from TRBV6-5 and TRBJ2-1; 11 positions agree with TRBD2. Germline trimming cut 0 bases from V and 10 bases from J; bases unmatched to any gene: 2. Germline-derived CDR1 and CDR2 are MNHEY and SVGAGI. This CDR3 contains 14 residues. The CDR3 DNA sequence: TGTGCCAGCAGTTACTCACTAGCGGGGGTAGAGCAGTTCTTC. Residues: CASSYSLAGVEQFF.